This T cell receptor beta chain was obtained from a study of PD-1 blockade in classical Hodgkin lymphoma. Of note for this clone: The antigen is unknown.

The protocol was immunoSEQ multiplex PCR, while the TCRdb copy is restricted to in-frame clones and leaves out a portion. The sample yields approximately 44,000 clones, about 74% seen once. Each patient experienced a relapse that followed autologous stem cell transplantation, and brentuximab vedotin exposure varied. The study's findings and limits: CD4+ but not CD8+ TCR diversity rose significantly by C4D1.

Germline V lookup: CDR1 SGHTA, CDR2 FQGTGA. This CDR3 comprises 14 residues. V dropped 5 bases and J dropped 3 bases, with 11 bases sitting between them. The sequence derives from a human donor with classical Hodgkin lymphoma. Sequenced here: peripheral blood mononuclear cells (PBMCs), sampled at baseline. The rearrangement uses TRBV7-3 and TRBJ2-1; D is ambiguous. The CDR3, as DNA: TGTGCCAGCAGCCTCGTGGATCGCTACAATGAGCAGTTCTTC. This gives the protein CASSLVDRYNEQFF.